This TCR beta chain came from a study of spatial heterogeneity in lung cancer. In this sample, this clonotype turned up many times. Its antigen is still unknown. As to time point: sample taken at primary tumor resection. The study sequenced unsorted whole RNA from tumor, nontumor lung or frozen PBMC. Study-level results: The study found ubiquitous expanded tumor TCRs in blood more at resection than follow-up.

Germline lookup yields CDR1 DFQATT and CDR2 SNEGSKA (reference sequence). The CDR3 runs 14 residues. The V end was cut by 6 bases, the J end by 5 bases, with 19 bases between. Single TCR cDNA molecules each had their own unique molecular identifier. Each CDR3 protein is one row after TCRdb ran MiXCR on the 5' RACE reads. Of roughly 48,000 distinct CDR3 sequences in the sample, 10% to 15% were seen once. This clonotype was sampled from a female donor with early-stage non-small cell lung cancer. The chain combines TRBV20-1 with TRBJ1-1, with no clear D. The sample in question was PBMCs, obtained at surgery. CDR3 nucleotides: TGCAGTGCATTAGAGATGGGGAGGGAAACTGAAGCTTTCTTT. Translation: CSALEMGRETEAFF.